Shown below are 14 T cell receptor beta chains from a single sample sequenced in a study of blood T cell repertoires in COVID-19. Here immunoSEQ multiplex PCR was the method, and the copy in TCRdb shows in-frame clones only, minus some. This table has over 200,000 clones, less than 90% appearing once. Sequenced sample: PBMCs or T cells enriched from blood (not recorded which). Every receptor here comes from a woman aged 25 to 39 who had been exposed to COVID-19.

The chain joins TRBV6-1 to TRBJ1-2; no definite D call. CDR3 length: 13 residues. Germline V gives CDR1 MNHNS, CDR2 SASEGT. Trimming stripped 1 base from V and 4 bases from J, with 7 bases between. The CDR3 is CASSEGGGYGYTF. The CDR3 DNA is TGTGCCAGCAGTGAAGGGGGAGGCTATGGCTACACCTTC.

This clone was counted a single time. V and J are TRBV5-1 and TRBJ2-1, with no clear D. V lost 4 bases and J 0 bases, leaving 20 bases between the germline ends. Germline CDR1 SGHRS, CDR2 YFSETQ. The CDR3 consists of 18 residues. The CDR3 DNA follows: TGCGCCAGCAGCCCCCGTAGCTACCAATTCCTCTCCTACAATGAGCAGTTCTTC. Amino acid sequence: CASSPRSYQFLSYNEQFF.

This chain uses TRBV9 with TRBJ1-1, with TRBD1 matching 10 bases. Germline V gene data show CDR1 as SGDLS and CDR2 as YYNGEE. The CDR3 runs 13 residues. Unmatched junction bases numbered 4, after V lost 4 bases and J lost 7 bases. CDR3: CASSRTGGNEAFF. For the CDR3, the DNA is TGTGCCAGCAGCCGGACAGGGGGTAATGAAGCTTTCTTT.

The chain links TRBV7-8 to TRBJ1-6, with TRBD1 matching 7 bases. The CDR3 spans 16 residues. CDR1 is SGHVS and CDR2 is FQNEAQ in the germline V gene. V was clipped by 2 bases and J by 12 bases; unmatched bases: 13. The CDR3, as DNA: TGTGCCAGCAGCTTACCGCGGACAGGACTAAGTGGACCCCTCCACTTT. It specifies CASSLPRTGLSGPLHF.

V gene TRBV7-8 combines with J gene TRBJ2-7, with TRBD2 matching over 8 bases. The CDR3 length is 16 residues. Unmatched junction bases numbered 11, after V lost 3 bases and J lost 4 bases. CDR1 and CDR2 from the germline V gene are SGHVS and FQNEAQ. The CDR3 DNA is TGTGCCAGCAGCTTTCCCCCCCGCGGGAGGTCGTACGAGCAGTACTTC. Amino acids: CASSFPPRGRSYEQYF.

V usage is TRBV5-4 and J usage is TRBJ2-7, with TRBD2 as a possible D gene (6 bases). The germline CDR1 and CDR2 sequences are SGHNT and YYREEE (reference sequence). The CDR3 is 15 amino acids. The V end was cut by 4 bases, the J end by 0 bases, with 14 bases between. The CDR3 DNA reads as TGTGCCAGCAGCCTTAGCGGCCCGAGCTCCTACGAGCAGTACTTC. The encoded protein is CASSLSGPSSYEQYF.

V is TRBV30 and J is TRBJ2-1; 11 positions match TRBD1. This CDR3 has 14 residues. CDR1 is GTSNPN, CDR2 SVGIG, per germline (reference sequence). The V segment lost 3 bases and the J segment 9 bases; nucleotides outside the gene matches: 7. CDR3 sequence (DNA): TGTGCCTGGAGCTCGGACAGGGGGCTAAGTGAGCAGTTCTTC. Its protein product is CAWSSDRGLSEQFF. The entire variable domain, with the rest obtained from reference TRBV30 and TRBJ2-1, is as follows: SQTIHQWPATLVQPVGSPLSLECTVEGTSNPNLYWYRQAAGRGLQLLFYSVGIGQISSEVPQNLSASRPQDRQFILSSKKLLLSDSGFYLCAWSSDRGLSEQFFGPGTRLTVL.

The chain uses TRBV29-1 and TRBJ2-5, with 12 bases fitting TRBD2. With V trimmed by 1 base and J by 3 bases, 3 bases remained unmatched. The CDR3 runs 15 residues. Per the germline V gene, CDR1 is SQVTM and CDR2 is ANQGSEA. The CDR3 region is CSVEGTSGNKETQYF. CDR3 sequence (DNA): TGCAGCGTTGAAGGGACTAGCGGGAATAAAGAGACCCAGTACTTC.

The V gene is TRBV3-1 (or the pseudogene TRBV3-2), the J gene TRBJ2-2; no reliable D call. Germline lookup yields CDR1 LGHDT and CDR2 YNNKEL (reference sequence). The V end lost 1 base, the J end lost 2 bases, and 11 bases lay between the germline ends. CDR3 length equals 16 residues. CDR3 bases: TGTGCCAGCAGCCAAGGGGCTTGGGCAAACACCGGGGAGCTGTTTTTT. Protein sequence: CASSQGAWANTGELFF.

The V call is TRBV6-5, the J call TRBJ2-6; D is ambiguous. The CDR3 is 14 residues long. Germline V gene data show CDR1 as MNHEY and CDR2 as SVGAGI. V lost 7 bases and J 0 bases, leaving 7 bases between the germline ends. In nucleotides, the CDR3 is TGTGCCAGCATTCGGAGCTCTGGGGCCAACGTCCTGACTTTC. Translated: CASIRSSGANVLTF.

The chain employs TRBV30 and TRBJ1-3; TRBD1 matches at 9 bases. CDR3 length equals 14 residues. In germline, CDR1 is GTSNPN, CDR2 SVGIG (reference sequence). V shed 8 bases and J 4 bases; nucleotides not matched to a gene: 9. Written as DNA, the CDR3 is TGTGCCGCACAACACGGACAGGGGGGAAACACCATATATTTT. Translating gives CAAQHGQGGNTIYF.

The CDR3 is CASGLVLAAGDRRYEQYF. In DNA, the CDR3 is TGTGCTAGTGGTTTGGTCCTGGCGGCGGGGGACAGGCGGTATGAGCAGTACTTC. This sequence joins TRBV12-5 and TRBJ2-7, with a tentative D call TRBD1 (8 bases). The germline V and J ends were trimmed by 0 bases and 7 bases, with 25 bases remaining between them. The CDR3 has 18 residues. Per germline, CDR1 LGHNT and CDR2 FRNRAP. Full variable domain (outside the CDR3, taken from reference TRBV12-5 and TRBJ2-7): DARVTQTPRHKVTEMGQEVTMRCQPILGHNTVFWYRQTMMQGLELLAYFRNRAPLDDSGMPKDRFSAEMPDATLATLKIQPSEPRDSAVYFCASGLVLAAGDRRYEQYFGPGTRLTVT.

V gene TRBV3-1 (or the pseudogene TRBV3-2) combines with J gene TRBJ2-7, with 7 nucleotides matching TRBD1. Germline V lookup: CDR1 LGHDT, CDR2 YNNKEL (reference sequence). V dropped 5 bases and J dropped 3; count of bases not matched to a gene: 7. CDR3 length: 14 amino acids. CDR3 sequence reads: CASSSTQGDYEQYF. CDR3 in DNA: TGTGCCAGCAGCTCGACTCAGGGGGACTACGAGCAGTACTTC.

The chain links TRBV6-1 to TRBJ2-3; 10 positions agree with TRBD2. The CDR3 contains 15 residues. The V gene's germline CDR1 is MNHNS and CDR2 SASEGT. V gave up 3 bases and J gave up 8 bases; unmatched junction bases: 8. CDR3 coding DNA: TGTGCCAGCAGTGACCTAGCGGGGGCCTTCGGTACGCAGTATTTT. As protein: CASSDLAGAFGTQYF.